The next 8 T cell receptor beta chains were all read from a single sample in a study of blood T cell repertoires in COVID-19. This table comes from immunoSEQ multiplex PCR, and its TCRdb copy is limited to in-frame clones, with some not included. The table records a few hundred thousand clones, roughly 86% of them present only once. The sequencing input was peripheral blood. Receptors originate from a human donor with acute or convalescent COVID-19. The donor label of this sample is uncertain.

This chain connects TRBV5-1 to TRBJ2-1, with 7 bases that match TRBD2. The CDR3 covers 15 residues. Germline trimming cut 4 bases from V and 0 bases from J; bases unmatched to any gene: 4. In germline, CDR1 is SGHRS, CDR2 YFSETQ. In DNA, the CDR3 is TGCGCCAGCAGCGTCGGCGGGAGCTCCTACAATGAGCAGTTCTTC. Its protein product is CASSVGGSSYNEQFF.

The rearrangement joins TRBV6-1 to TRBJ1-5; the D is unclear. Germline V gene lookup returns CDR1 MNHNS and CDR2 SASEGT. V was trimmed by 1 base and J by 6 bases, leaving 13 bases between them. The CDR3 sequence is 15 residues long. CDR3: CASSEEDQAGQPQHF. Here the CDR3 DNA reads TGTGCCAGCAGTGAAGAGGACCAAGCGGGTCAGCCCCAGCATTTT.

CDR3 bases: TGTGCCAGCTCCGCCCTTGGTAGCGAGCAGTACTTC. It specifies CASSALGSEQYF. The rearrangement uses TRBV18 and TRBJ2-7, with unresolved D. Germline lookup yields CDR1 KGHSH and CDR2 LQKENI. The CDR3 consists of 12 residues. Trimming removed 6 bases at V and 6 bases at J, with 12 bases between. The whole variable domain, filled in from reference TRBV18 and TRBJ2-7, reads NAGVMQNPRHLVRRRGQEARLRCSPMKGHSHVYWYRQLPEEGLKFMVYLQKENIIDESGMPKERFSAEFPKEGPSILRIQQVVRGDSAAYFCASSALGSEQYFGPGTRLTVT.

The rearrangement uses TRBV6-6 and TRBJ2-6, with a possible D match to TRBD1 (5 bases). The CDR3 is 16 amino acids. Germline V gene data show CDR1 as MNHNY and CDR2 as SVGAGI (reference sequence). V was shortened by 6 bases and J by 4 bases, with 16 bases between the two germline ends. CDR3 residues: CASSYPQGLGANVLTF. The CDR3 nucleotides read TGTGCCAGCAGCTACCCCCAGGGTCTCGGGGCCAACGTCCTGACTTTC.

The gene calls are TRBV28 and TRBJ1-4; 8 bases match TRBD1. Trimming removed 8 bases from V and 0 bases from J; junction bases left unmatched: 8. The CDR3 sequence is 16 residues long. The germline V gene encodes CDR1 MDHEN and CDR2 SYDVKM. The CDR3 region is CASLTPTGATNEKLFF. CDR3 DNA sequence: TGTGCCAGCTTAACCCCGACAGGGGCAACTAATGAAAAACTGTTTTTT.

The rearrangement links TRBV5-4 to TRBJ2-7, with 10 bases aligning to TRBD1. Looked up from germline, CDR1 is SGHNT and CDR2 is YYREEE (reference sequence). With 3 bases clipped from V and 6 bases from J, the junction kept 9 bases outside the gene matches. This CDR3 spans 15 amino acids. The CDR3 sequence: CASSSSRGTGVEQYF. CDR3 nucleotides: TGTGCCAGCAGCTCGTCGCGGGGGACAGGGGTCGAGCAGTACTTC.

CDR3 DNA: TGCGCCAGCAGCCAAGCAAAGGGGGCAACGGTAGAGACCCAGTACTTC. This codes for CASSQAKGATVETQYF. V is TRBV4-1 and J is TRBJ2-5, with 7 nucleotides matching TRBD1. The germline CDR1 and CDR2 sequences are MGHRA and YSYEKL. CDR3 length: 16 amino acids. The V segment lost 1 base and the J segment 4 bases; nucleotides outside the gene matches: 9.

This chain joins TRBV7-9 and TRBJ1-1; maybe TRBD1 (6 bases). V lost 6 bases and J 3 bases, leaving 17 bases between the germline ends. Germline loops: CDR1 SEHNR, CDR2 FQNEAQ (reference sequence). This CDR3 region has 15 residues. DNA of the CDR3: TGTGCCAGCAGACCACAGGGCCAGAGGTACACTGAAGCTTTCTTT. This codes for CASRPQGQRYTEAFF.